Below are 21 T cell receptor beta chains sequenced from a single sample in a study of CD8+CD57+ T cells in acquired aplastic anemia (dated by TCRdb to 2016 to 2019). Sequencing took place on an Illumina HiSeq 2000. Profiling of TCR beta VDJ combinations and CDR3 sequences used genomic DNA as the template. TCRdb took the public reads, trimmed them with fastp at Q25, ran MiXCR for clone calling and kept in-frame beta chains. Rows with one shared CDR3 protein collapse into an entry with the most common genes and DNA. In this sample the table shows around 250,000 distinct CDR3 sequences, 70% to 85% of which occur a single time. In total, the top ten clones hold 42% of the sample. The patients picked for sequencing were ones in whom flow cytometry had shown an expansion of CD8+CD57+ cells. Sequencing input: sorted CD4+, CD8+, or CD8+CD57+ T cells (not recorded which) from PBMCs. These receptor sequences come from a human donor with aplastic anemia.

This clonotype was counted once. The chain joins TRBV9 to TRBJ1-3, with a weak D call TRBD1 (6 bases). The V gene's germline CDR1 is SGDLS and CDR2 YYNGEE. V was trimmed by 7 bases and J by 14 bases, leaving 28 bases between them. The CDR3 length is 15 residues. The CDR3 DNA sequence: TGTGCCAGCGGAGGAGACAGGTCCTCTGGAAACATCGTATATTTT. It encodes CASGGDRSSGNIVYF.

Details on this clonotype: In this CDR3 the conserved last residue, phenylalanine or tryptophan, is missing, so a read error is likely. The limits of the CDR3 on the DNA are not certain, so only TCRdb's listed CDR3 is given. The CDR3 spells CASSDEAAYDTNYG. J is TRBJ2-5 and V is TRBV2. Germline lookup yields CDR1 SNHLY and CDR2 FYNNEI. Inclusive of both ends, the CDR3 amounts to 14 amino acids.

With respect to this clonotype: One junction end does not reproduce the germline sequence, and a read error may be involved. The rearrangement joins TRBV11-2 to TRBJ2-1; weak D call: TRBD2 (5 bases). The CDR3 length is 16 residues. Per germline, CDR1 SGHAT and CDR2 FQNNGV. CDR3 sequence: CASSGGRSNSYNEQFF. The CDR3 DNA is TGCGCCAGCAGCGGCGGCCGCAGTAACTCCTACAATGAGCAGTTCTTC.

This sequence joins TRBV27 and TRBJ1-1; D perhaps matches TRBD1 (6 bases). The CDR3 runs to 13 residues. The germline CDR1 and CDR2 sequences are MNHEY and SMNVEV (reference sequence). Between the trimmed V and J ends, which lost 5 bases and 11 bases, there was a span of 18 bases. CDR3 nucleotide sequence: TGTGCCAGCAGTCCCGGGGGCCGGACGGACGCTTTCTTT. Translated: CASSPGGRTDAFF.

The CDR3 loop is CASSPATVAGTQYF. CDR3 in DNA: TGTGCCAGCAGCCCCGCCACGGTGGCAGGGACCCAGTACTTC. The chain combines TRBV7-9 with TRBJ2-5; D unresolved. The CDR3 totals 14 residues. Germline V lookup: CDR1 SEHNR, CDR2 FQNEAQ (reference sequence). V was shortened by 5 bases and J by 7 bases, with 17 bases between the two germline ends.

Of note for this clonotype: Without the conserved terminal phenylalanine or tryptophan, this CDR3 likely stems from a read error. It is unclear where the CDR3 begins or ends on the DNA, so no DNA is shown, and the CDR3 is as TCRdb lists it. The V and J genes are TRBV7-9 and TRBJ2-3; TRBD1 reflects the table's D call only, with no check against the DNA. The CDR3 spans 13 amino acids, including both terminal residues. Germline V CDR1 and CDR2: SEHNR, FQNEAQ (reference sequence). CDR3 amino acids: CASSPSDRGYGYT.

CDR3 in amino acids: CASSLAANSLANVLTF. CDR3 sequence (DNA): TGCGCCAGCAGCTTAGCGGCTAACTCTTTGGCCAACGTCCTGACTTTC. This chain uses TRBV5-1 with TRBJ2-6; possibly TRBD2 for D (5 bases). The germline V gene has CDR1 SGHRS and CDR2 YFSETQ. This CDR3 region has 16 residues. V lost 2 bases to trimming and J lost 6 bases, with 15 bases between them.

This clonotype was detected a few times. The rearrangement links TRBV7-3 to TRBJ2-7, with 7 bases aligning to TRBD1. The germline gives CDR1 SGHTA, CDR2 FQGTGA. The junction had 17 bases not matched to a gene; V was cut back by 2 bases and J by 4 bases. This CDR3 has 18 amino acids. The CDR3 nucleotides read TGTGCCAGCAGCTTAGATCTGACAGGGAACACTCTAGCTTACGAGCAGTACGTC. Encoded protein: CASSLDLTGNTLAYEQYV.

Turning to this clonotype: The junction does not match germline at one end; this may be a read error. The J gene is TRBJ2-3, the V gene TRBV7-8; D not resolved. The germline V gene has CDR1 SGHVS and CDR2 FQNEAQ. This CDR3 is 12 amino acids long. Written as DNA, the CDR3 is TGTGCCAGCAGCTTAGCGGCAGGTCCCCAGTCTTTT. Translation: CASSLAAGPQSF.

The CDR3: CASSWDPNQETQYF. CDR3 coding DNA: TGTGCCAGCAGCTGGGATCCAAACCAAGAGACCCAGTACTTC. The chain is built from TRBV7-8 and TRBJ2-5; D uncertain. The V gene lost 4 bases and the J gene lost 0 bases, with 9 bases spanning the gap. The CDR3 extends over 14 amino acids. Germline V CDR1 and CDR2: SGHVS, FQNEAQ.

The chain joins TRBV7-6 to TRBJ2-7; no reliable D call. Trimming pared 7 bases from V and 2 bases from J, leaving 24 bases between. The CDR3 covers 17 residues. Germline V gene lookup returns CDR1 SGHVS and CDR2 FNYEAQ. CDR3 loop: CASTQEPKTTGAYEQYF. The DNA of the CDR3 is TGTGCCAGCACCCAAGAACCAAAGACCACCGGAGCCTACGAGCAGTACTTC.

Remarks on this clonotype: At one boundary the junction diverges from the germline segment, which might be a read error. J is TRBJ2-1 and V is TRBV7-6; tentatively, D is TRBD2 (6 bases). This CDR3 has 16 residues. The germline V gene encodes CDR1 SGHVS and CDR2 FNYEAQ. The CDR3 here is CASTLQRGGSGDEQFF. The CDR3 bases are TGTGCCAGCACCTTACAAAGAGGCGGCTCGGGGGATGAGCAGTTCTTC.

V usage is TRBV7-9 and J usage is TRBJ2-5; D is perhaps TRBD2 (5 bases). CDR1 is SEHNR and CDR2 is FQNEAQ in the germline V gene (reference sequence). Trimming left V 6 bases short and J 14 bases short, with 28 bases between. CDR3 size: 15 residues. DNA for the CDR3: TGTGCCAGCAGTTTAATAGCCGGGGAGCTGGTGTTTCGATACTTC. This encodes CASSLIAGELVFRYF.

CDR3 DNA: TGTGCCAGCAGCTTGGCGGGGGGACAGCGTTCCCCGTTCCACTTT. As protein: CASSLAGGQRSPFHF. The V call is TRBV7-2, the J call TRBJ1-6, with 7 bases lining up with TRBD1. V dropped 3 bases and J dropped 17; count of bases not matched to a gene: 16. From germline, CDR1 is SGHTA and CDR2 FQGNSA. The length of the CDR3 is 15 residues.

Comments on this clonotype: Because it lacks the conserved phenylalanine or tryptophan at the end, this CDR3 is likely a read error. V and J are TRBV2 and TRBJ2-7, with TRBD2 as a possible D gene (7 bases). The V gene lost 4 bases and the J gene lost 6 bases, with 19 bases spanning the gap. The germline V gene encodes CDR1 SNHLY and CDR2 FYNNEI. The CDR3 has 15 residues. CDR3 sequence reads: CASSAEGGRVSEQYS. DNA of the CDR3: TGTGCCAGCAGTGCTGAGGGGGGGAGGGTATCCGAGCAGTACTCC.

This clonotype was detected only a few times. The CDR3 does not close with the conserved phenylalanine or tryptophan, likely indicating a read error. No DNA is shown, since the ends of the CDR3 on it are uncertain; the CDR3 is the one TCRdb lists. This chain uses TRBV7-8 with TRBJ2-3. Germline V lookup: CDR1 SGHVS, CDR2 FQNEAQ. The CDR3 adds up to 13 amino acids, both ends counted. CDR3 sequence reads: CASSLAGRDDTQY.

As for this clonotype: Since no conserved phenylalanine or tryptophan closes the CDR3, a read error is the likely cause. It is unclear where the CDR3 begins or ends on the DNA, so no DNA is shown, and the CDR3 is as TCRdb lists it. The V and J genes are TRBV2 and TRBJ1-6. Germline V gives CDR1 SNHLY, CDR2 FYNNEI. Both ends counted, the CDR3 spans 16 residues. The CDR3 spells CASSLADGGTNGSGHS.

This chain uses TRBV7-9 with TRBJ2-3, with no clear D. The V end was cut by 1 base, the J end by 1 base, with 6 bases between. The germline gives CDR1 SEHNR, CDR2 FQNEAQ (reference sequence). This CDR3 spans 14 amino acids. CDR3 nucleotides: TGTGCCAGCAGCTTAGTCACTCGCACAGATACGCAGTATTTT. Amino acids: CASSLVTRTDTQYF.

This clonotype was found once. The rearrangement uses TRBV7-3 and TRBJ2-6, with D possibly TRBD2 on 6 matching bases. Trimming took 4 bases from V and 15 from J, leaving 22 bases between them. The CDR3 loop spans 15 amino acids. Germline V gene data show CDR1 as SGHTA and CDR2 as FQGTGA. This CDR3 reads CASSSSGTWGETLTF. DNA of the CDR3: TGTGCCAGCAGCTCCTCAGGCACTTGGGGGGAGACCCTGACTTTC.

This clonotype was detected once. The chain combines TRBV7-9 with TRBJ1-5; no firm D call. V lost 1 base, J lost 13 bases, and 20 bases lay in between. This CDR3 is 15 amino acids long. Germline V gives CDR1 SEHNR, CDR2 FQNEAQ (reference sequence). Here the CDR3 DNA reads TGTGCCAGCAGCTTAGGGGTCTCGGAGCAGCAGTTTCAGCATTTT. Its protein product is CASSLGVSEQQFQHF.

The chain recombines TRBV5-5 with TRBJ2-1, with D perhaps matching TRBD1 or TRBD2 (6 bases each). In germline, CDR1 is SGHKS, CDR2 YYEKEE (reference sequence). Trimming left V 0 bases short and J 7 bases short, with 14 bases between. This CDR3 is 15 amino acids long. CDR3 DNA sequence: TGTGCCAGCAGCTTGGGGGGCTCGGGGGCAAATGAGCAGTTCTTC. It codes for CASSLGGSGANEQFF.